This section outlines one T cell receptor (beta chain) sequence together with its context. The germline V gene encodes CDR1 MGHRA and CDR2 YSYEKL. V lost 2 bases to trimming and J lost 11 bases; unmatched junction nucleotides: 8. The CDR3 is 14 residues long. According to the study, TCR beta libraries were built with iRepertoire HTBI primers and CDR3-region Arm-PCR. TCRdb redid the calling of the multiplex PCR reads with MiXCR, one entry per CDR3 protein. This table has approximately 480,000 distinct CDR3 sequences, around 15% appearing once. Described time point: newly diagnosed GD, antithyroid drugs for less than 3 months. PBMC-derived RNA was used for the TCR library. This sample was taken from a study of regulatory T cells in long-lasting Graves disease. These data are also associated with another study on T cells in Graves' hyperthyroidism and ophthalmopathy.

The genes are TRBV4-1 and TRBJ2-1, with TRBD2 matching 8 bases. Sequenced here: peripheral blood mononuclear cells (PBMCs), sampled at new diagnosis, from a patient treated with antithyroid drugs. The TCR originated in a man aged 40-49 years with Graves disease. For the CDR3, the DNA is TGCGCCAGCAGCCAAATTAAACTAGCGGCCCAGCAGTTCTTC. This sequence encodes CASSQIKLAAQQFF.